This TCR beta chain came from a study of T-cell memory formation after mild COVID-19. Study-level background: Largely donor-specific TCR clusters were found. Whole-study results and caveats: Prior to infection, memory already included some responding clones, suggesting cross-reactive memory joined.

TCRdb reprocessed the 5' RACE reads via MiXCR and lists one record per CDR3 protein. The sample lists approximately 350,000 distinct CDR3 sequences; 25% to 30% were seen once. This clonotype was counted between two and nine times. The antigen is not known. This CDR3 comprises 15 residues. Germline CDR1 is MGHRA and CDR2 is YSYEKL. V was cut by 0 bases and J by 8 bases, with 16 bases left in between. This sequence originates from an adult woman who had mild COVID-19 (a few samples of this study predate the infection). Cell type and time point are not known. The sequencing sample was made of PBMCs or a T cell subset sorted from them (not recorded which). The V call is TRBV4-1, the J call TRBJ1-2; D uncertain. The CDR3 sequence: CASSQDLEEPWGYTF. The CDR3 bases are TGCGCCAGCAGCCAAGATCTCGAGGAGCCTTGGGGCTACACCTTC.